This T cell receptor beta chain was retrieved from a study of control samples from healthy donors and cancer patients. Clones were sequenced by immunoSEQ multiplex PCR, and TCRdb holds only the in-frame ones, with some missing. The table shows about 190,000 clones, with 90% to 95% occurring only once. Trimming at V came to 10 bases and at J to 2 bases, leaving 6 bases not matched to a gene. CDR1 LNHDA and CDR2 SQIVND come from the germline V gene (reference sequence). The CDR3 is made up of 13 amino acids. This rearrangement joins TRBV19 to TRBJ2-7; the match to TRBD1 covers 9 bases. The sequence came from a man aged 25 to 40 in good health. Material for sequencing was blood. The CDR3 here is CATRDRVAYEQYF. For the CDR3, the DNA is TGTGCCACTAGGGACAGGGTGGCCTACGAGCAGTACTTC.